These 12 T cell receptor beta chains share one sample of origin, sequenced in a study of OX40 agonist ivuxolimab in advanced cancers. Library preparation used the immunoSEQ multiplex PCR assay. In TCRdb, the immuneACCESS table is reduced to in-frame sequences with V and J assigned. These tables do not hold every clone; where another copy was compared, an unresolved V gene accounts for under half, and the others remain unexplained. This sample is represented by more than 40,000 clones; 75% to 80% of them were singletons. The biggest ten clones account for more than 2.5% of the sample. The sequencing here drew on CD4+ or CD8+ T cells sorted from blood, taken in a trial of the OX40 agonist ivuxolimab. The receptors come from an adult with an advanced solid tumor such as melanoma, head and neck, liver or kidney cancer.

This rearrangement joins TRBV6-6 to TRBJ1-2; D is unclear. Germline V gives CDR1 MNHNY, CDR2 SVGAGI (reference sequence). Between the trimmed V and J ends, which lost 4 bases and 5 bases, there was a span of 11 bases. This CDR3 region has 13 residues. Here the CDR3 reads CASSFYQGYGYTF. The CDR3 DNA reads as TGTGCCAGCAGTTTCTACCAAGGTTATGGCTACACCTTC.

V usage is TRBV5-1 and J usage is TRBJ1-5; 9 bases agree with TRBD1. J lost 4 bases, V lost 4 bases, and 3 bases had no gene match. CDR1 SGHRS and CDR2 YFSETQ come from the germline V gene. This CDR3 comprises 14 residues. The CDR3 region has the DNA TGCGCCAGCAGCCTGGACAGGGGAAATCAGCCCCAGCATTTT. Its translation is CASSLDRGNQPQHF.

The genes are TRBV9 and TRBJ1-6; maybe TRBD1 (6 bases). The CDR3 length is 15 residues. Germline V gives CDR1 SGDLS, CDR2 YYNGEE. Trimming took 5 bases from V and 5 from J, leaving 14 bases between them. For the CDR3, the DNA is TGTGCCAGCAGTGGTAGTGGGACAAATAATTCACCCCTCCACTTT. The encoded protein is CASSGSGTNNSPLHF. Full variable domain (outside the CDR3, taken from reference TRBV9 and TRBJ1-6): DSGVTQTPKHLITATGQRVTLRCSPRSGDLSVYWYQQSLDQGLQFLIQYYNGEERAKGNILERFSAQQFPDLHSELNLSSLELGDSALYFCASSGSGTNNSPLHFGNGTRLTVT.

This chain uses TRBV11-1 with TRBJ1-2; 7 nucleotides agree with TRBD1. The CDR3 length is 13 residues. V was pared by 5 bases and J by 7 bases, with 7 bases of the junction left unmatched. Germline CDR1 is SGHAT and CDR2 is FQDESV (reference sequence). CDR3 residues: CASSRGQLIGYTF. In nucleotides, the CDR3 is TGTGCCAGCAGCCGGGGACAGCTTATTGGCTACACCTTC.

The chain joins TRBV7-6 to TRBJ2-5; no reliable D call. The V end lost 3 bases, the J end lost 8 bases, and 13 bases lay between the germline ends. CDR1 and CDR2 from the germline V gene are SGHVS and FNYEAQ. The CDR3 is made up of 13 amino acids. This CDR3 reads CASSFWDPETQYF. The CDR3 DNA sequence: TGTGCCAGCAGCTTTTGGGATCCTGAAACCCAGTACTTC.

The CDR3 DNA sequence: TGTGCCAGCAGCGTAGACCCAACGAACACAGATACGCAGTATTTT. Its translation: CASSVDPTNTDTQYF. The chain links TRBV9 to TRBJ2-3, with D hard to call. V gave up 0 bases and J gave up 2 bases, with 10 bases separating them. This CDR3 spans 15 amino acids. The V gene's germline CDR1 is SGDLS and CDR2 YYNGEE.

The chain is built from TRBV19 and TRBJ2-3; 8 bases match TRBD2. This CDR3 has 15 residues. V was clipped by 1 base and J by 6 bases; unmatched bases: 6. Looked up from germline, CDR1 is LNHDA and CDR2 is SQIVND (reference sequence). This chain's CDR3 is CASSIVGREGDTQYF. DNA for the CDR3: TGTGCCAGTAGTATAGTCGGGAGGGAGGGGGATACGCAGTATTTT.

This chain joins TRBV29-1 and TRBJ2-5; the D gene could be TRBD1 or TRBD2 (6 bases each). V was cut by 5 bases and J by 5 bases, with 15 bases left in between. The CDR3 has 13 amino acids. The germline V gene encodes CDR1 SQVTM and CDR2 ANQGSEA. CDR3: CSVSRGAGETQYF. CDR3 coding DNA: TGCAGCGTTTCAAGGGGGGCGGGGGAGACCCAGTACTTC.

V is TRBV5-4 and J is TRBJ1-1, with D perhaps TRBD1 (6 bases). The length of the CDR3 is 16 residues. Trimming removed 1 base at V and 3 bases at J, with 16 bases between. Germline V gene lookup returns CDR1 SGHNT and CDR2 YYREEE (reference sequence). This CDR3 reads CASSLPATGKDTEAFF. DNA for the CDR3: TGTGCCAGCAGCTTGCCGGCAACAGGGAAGGACACTGAAGCTTTCTTT.

This chain joins TRBV6-5 and TRBJ2-5, with TRBD2 as a possible D gene (6 bases). Trimming took off 4 bases at V and 5 bases at J, with 17 bases between the two ends. This CDR3 region has 15 residues. Germline CDR1 and CDR2: MNHEY and SVGAGI. The CDR3: CASSSTVAAGETQYF. The CDR3 nucleotides read TGTGCCAGCAGTTCAACTGTAGCGGCAGGGGAGACCCAGTACTTC.

The genes are TRBV5-1 and TRBJ2-1; a weak D match, TRBD2 (5 bases). The CDR3 is 15 residues long. V lost 4 bases and J lost 0, with 11 bases in between. Germline V gene lookup returns CDR1 SGHRS and CDR2 YFSETQ. The CDR3 nucleotides are TGCGCCAGCAGCCCAGAGGGATCCTCCTACAATGAGCAGTTCTTC. This codes for CASSPEGSSYNEQFF. Filled out from reference TRBV5-1 and TRBJ2-1, the complete variable domain reads KAGVTQTPRYLIKTRGQQVTLSCSPISGHRSVSWYQQTPGQGLQFLFEYFSETQRNKGNFPGRFSGRQFSNSRSEMNVSTLELGDSALYLCASSPEGSSYNEQFFGPGTRLTVL.

The CDR3 region has the DNA TGTGCCAGCAGCTTAGAAGGCGCAATCACTGAAGCTTTCTTT. This codes for CASSLEGAITEAFF. The V gene is TRBV7-8, the J gene TRBJ1-1; no clear D. V lost 1 base and J 4 bases, leaving 10 bases between the germline ends. Looked up from germline, CDR1 is SGHVS and CDR2 is FQNEAQ. CDR3 size: 14 residues.